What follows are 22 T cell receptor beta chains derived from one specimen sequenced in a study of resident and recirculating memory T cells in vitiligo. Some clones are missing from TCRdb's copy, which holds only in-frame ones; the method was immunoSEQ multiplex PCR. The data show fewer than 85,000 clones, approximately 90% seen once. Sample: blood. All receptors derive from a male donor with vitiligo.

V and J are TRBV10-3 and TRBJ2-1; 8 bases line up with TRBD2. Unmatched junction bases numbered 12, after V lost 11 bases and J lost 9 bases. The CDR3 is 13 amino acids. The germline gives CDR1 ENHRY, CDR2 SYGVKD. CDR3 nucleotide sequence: TGTGCCGGGGGACTAGAGGCGGGTTCTGAGCAGTTCTTC. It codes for CAGGLEAGSEQFF.

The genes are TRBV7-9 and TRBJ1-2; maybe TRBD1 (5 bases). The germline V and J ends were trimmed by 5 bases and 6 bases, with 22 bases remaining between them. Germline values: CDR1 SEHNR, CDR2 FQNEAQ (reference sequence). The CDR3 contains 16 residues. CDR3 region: CASSRLAGTSGHGYTF. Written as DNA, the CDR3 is TGTGCCAGCAGCCGATTAGCGGGGACCTCAGGCCATGGCTACACCTTC.

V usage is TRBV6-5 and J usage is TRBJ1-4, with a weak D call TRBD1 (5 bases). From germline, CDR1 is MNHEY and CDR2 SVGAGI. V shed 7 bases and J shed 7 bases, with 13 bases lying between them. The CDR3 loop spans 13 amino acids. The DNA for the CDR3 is TGTGCCAGCACCTTTACAGGTGGTGAAAAACTGTTTTTT. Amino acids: CASTFTGGEKLFF.

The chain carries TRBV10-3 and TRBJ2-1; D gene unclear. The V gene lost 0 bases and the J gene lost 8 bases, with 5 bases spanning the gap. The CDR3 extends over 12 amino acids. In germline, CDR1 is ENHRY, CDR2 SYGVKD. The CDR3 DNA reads TGTGCCATCAGTGAGTCCGGGTATGAGCAGTTCTTC. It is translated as CAISESGYEQFF.

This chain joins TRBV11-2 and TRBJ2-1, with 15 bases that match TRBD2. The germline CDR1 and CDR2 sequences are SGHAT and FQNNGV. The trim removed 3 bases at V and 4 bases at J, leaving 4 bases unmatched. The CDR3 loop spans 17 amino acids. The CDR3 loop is CASSFPGLAGGYNEQFF. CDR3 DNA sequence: TGTGCCAGCAGCTTCCCTGGACTAGCGGGAGGGTACAATGAGCAGTTCTTC.

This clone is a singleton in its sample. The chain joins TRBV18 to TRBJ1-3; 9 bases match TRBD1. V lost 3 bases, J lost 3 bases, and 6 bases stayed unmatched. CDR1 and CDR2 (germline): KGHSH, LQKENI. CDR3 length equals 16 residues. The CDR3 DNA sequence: TGTGCCAGCTCACCTGCCCGGGACAGGGTTGGAAACACCATATATTTT. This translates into CASSPARDRVGNTIYF.

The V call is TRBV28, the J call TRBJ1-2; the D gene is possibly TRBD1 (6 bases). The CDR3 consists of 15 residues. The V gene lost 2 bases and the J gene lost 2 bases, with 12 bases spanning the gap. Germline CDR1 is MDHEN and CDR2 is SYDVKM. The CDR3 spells CASSLVAQGNYGYTF. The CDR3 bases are TGTGCCAGCAGTTTAGTCGCCCAGGGGAACTATGGCTACACCTTC.

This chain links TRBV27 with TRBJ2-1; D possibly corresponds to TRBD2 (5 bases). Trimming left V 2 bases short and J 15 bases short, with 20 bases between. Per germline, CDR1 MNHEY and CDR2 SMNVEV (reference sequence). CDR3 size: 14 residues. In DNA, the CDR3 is TGTGCCAGCAGTTTAGCTCCCATGACTGGAGGCCGGTTCTTC. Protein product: CASSLAPMTGGRFF.

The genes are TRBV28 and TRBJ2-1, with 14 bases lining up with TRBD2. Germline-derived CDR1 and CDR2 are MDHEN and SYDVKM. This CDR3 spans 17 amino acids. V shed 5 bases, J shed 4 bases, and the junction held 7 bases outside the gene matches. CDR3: CASSPPGLAGDYNEQFF. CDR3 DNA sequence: TGTGCCAGCAGTCCTCCGGGACTAGCGGGGGATTACAATGAGCAGTTCTTC.

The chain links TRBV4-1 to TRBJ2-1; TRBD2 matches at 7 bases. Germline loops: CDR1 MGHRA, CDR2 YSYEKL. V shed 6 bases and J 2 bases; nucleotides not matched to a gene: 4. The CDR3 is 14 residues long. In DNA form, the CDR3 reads TGCGCCAGCAGGTGGCGGGAGACCTACAATGAGCAGTTCTTC. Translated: CASRWRETYNEQFF.

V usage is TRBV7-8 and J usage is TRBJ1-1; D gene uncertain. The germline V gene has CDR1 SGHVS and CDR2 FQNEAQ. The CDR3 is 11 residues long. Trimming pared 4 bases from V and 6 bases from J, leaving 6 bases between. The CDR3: CASSSRAEAFF. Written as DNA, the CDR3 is TGTGCCAGCAGCTCTCGGGCTGAAGCTTTCTTT.

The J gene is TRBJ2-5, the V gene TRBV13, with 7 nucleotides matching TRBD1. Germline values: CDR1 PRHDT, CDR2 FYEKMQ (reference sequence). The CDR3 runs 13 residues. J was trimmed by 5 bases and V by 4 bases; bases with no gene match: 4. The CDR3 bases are TGTGCCAGCAGCTCACAGGGGTCTGAGACCCAGTACTTC. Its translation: CASSSQGSETQYF.

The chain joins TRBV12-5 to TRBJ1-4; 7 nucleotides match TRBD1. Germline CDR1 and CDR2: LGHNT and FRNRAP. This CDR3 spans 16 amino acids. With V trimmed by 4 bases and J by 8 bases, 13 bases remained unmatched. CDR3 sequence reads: CASGSHSGGGGEKLFF. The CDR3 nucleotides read TGTGCTAGTGGTTCTCATTCAGGGGGTGGAGGAGAAAAACTGTTTTTT.

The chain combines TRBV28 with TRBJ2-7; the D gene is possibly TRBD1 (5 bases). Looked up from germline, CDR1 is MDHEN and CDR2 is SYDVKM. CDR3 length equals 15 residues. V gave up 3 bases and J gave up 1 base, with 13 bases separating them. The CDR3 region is CASSFPSDTSYEQYF. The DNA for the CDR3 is TGTGCCAGCAGTTTCCCATCGGACACGTCCTACGAGCAGTACTTC.

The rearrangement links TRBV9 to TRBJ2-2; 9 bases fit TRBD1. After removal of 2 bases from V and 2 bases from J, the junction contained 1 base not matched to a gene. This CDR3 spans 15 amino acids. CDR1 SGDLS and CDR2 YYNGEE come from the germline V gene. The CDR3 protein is CASSVTGGNTGELFF. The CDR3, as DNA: TGTGCCAGCAGCGTCACAGGGGGCAACACCGGGGAGCTGTTTTTT. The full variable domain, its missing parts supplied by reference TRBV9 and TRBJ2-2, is DSGVTQTPKHLITATGQRVTLRCSPRSGDLSVYWYQQSLDQGLQFLIQYYNGEERAKGNILERFSAQQFPDLHSELNLSSLELGDSALYFCASSVTGGNTGELFFGEGSRLTVL.

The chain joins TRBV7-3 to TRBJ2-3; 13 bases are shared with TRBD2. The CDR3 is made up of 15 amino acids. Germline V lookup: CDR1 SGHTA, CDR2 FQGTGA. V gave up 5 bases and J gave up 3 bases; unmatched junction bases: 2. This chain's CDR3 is CASSQGLAGTDTQYF. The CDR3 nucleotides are TGTGCCAGCAGCCAGGGACTAGCGGGAACAGATACGCAGTATTTT.

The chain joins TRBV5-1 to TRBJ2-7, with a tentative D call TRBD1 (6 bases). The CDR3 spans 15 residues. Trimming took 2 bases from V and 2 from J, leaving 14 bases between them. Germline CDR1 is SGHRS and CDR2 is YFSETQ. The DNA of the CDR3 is TGCGCCAGCAGCTTCCCCTTACAGGGTACCTACGAGCAGTACTTC. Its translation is CASSFPLQGTYEQYF.

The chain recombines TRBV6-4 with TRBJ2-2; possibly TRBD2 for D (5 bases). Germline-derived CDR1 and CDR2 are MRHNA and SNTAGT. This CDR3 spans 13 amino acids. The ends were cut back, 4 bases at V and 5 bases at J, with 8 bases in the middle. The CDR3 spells CASSAERTGELFF. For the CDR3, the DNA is TGTGCCAGCAGTGCTGAGCGGACCGGGGAGCTGTTTTTT.

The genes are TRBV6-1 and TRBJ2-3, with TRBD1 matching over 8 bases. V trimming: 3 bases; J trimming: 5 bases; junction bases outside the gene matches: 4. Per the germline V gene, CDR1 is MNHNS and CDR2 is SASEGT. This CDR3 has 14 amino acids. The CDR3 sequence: CASSDRGRKDTQYF. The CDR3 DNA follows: TGTGCCAGCAGTGACAGGGGGCGGAAAGATACGCAGTATTTT.

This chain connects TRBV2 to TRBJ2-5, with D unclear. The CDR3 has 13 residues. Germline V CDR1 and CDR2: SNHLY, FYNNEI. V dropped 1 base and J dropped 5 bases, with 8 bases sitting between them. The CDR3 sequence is CASSEGSAETQYF. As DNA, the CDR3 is TGTGCCAGCAGTGAAGGGAGCGCGGAGACCCAGTACTTC.

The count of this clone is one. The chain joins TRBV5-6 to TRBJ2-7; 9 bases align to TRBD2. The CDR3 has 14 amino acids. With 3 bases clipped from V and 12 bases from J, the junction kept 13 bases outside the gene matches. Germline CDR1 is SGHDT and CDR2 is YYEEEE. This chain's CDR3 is CASSSGPSGVYWYF. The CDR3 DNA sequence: TGTGCCAGCAGCTCCGGGCCTAGCGGGGTCTATTGGTACTTC. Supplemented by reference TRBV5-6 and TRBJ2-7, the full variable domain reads DAGVTQSPTHLIKTRGQQVTLRCSPKSGHDTVSWYQQALGQGPQFIFQYYEEEERQRGNFPDRFSGHQFPNYSSELNVNALLLGDSALYLCASSSGPSGVYWYFGPGTRLTVT.

The CDR3 nucleotides read TGTGCCAGCAGCTCTTCTAGCGGGGGGACAGATACGCAGTATTTT. This sequence encodes CASSSSSGGTDTQYF. This chain links TRBV11-2 with TRBJ2-3, with 11 bases identical to TRBD2. The length of the CDR3 is 15 residues. The trim removed 4 bases at V and 3 bases at J, leaving 3 bases unmatched. Germline V lookup: CDR1 SGHAT, CDR2 FQNNGV.